The rows below give T cell receptor beta chains drawn from one sample of a study of human T cells and chemical hapten exposure. TCRdb re-called the RACE reads through MiXCR, storing one row per CDR3 protein. The profile shows around 130,000 distinct CDR3 sequences, 9% to 10% of them singletons. Sequencing was performed on whole blood. The receptors originated from a male donor in good health. Some clones in this sample may be carry-over from other donors' samples. CDR3s include the opening cysteine and the closing phenylalanine or tryptophan. D genes are given only for firm matches. Not all rows give a size; the values are once, few, many and, for expanded clones, a class.

CDR3 DNA	CDR3 protein	clone size	J gene	D gene	CDR3 length	V gene
TGTGCCAGCGGGAGCCGATCTGAGCAGTTCTTC	CASGSRSEQFF	-	TRBJ2-1	-	11	TRBV27
TGTGCCAGCAGTTACAGAGGGCAGGTGAACACTGAAGCTTTCTTT	CASSYRGQVNTEAFF	few	TRBJ1-1	-	15	TRBV6-2/TRBV6-3
TGTGCCAGCAGTTTAAATCGCAGGGTAGTAGGTGGAAACACCATATATTTT	CASSLNRRVVGGNTIYF	few	TRBJ1-3	-	17	TRBV12-3/TRBV12-4
TGTGCCATCTTGCGGGACCTCACAGATACGCAGTATTTT	CAILRDLTDTQYF	-	TRBJ2-3	-	13	TRBV10-3
TGTGCCATCAGTTCGGTCAGGGCAGAAGCTTTCTTT	CAISSVRAEAFF	many	TRBJ1-1	-	12	TRBV10-3
TGTGCCAGCAGCGGGAAGCGTCTTAGCACAGATACGCAGTATTTT	CASSGKRLSTDTQYF	-	TRBJ2-3	-	15	TRBV2
TGTGCCAGCAGCCAAGATCCCGGTGGGTGGACAGGGTCCGATAATGAAAAACTGTTTTTT	CASSQDPGGWTGSDNEKLFF	many	TRBJ1-4	TRBD1	20	TRBV4-2
TGTGCCAGCAGTTTCGTTGGATACCCAGGGGTCTACACCTTC	CASSFVGYPGVYTF	few	TRBJ1-2	-	14	TRBV27
TGTGCCAGCAGCCACCCCTGGAAGACTGGGATACCTAGCACAGATACGCAGTATTTT	CASSHPWKTGIPSTDTQYF	many	TRBJ2-3	-	19	TRBV14
TGCGCCAGCAGCCCTGGACTAGCGGGCGTGAAGACCTACGAGCAGTACTTC	CASSPGLAGVKTYEQYF	-	TRBJ2-7	TRBD2	17	TRBV5-1
TGCGCCAGCAGCGCTGAACGAGGGCCGGAGTTTCGGCAGTACTTC	CASSAERGPEFRQYF	many	TRBJ2-7	-	15	TRBV5-1
TGTGCCAGCAGCCCTCCGGGAAAGGGCACAGATACGCAGTATTTT	CASSPPGKGTDTQYF	many	TRBJ2-3	-	15	TRBV7-6
TGTGCCAGCCGACAGGGGATCGCTGAAGCTTTCTTT	CASRQGIAEAFF	many	TRBJ1-1	TRBD1	12	TRBV27
TGTGCCAGCAGCCAGAGGGCTAGCGGGCCTCCCTACGAGCAGTACTTC	CASSQRASGPPYEQYF	many	TRBJ2-7	TRBD2	16	TRBV3-1
TGTGCCAGTAACCGGGACCCAGACTACGAGCAGTACTTC	CASNRDPDYEQYF	many	TRBJ2-7	-	13	TRBV5-6
TGTGCCAGCAGTGGGGGGACAGTCTGGCATTTT	CASSGGTVWHF	-	TRBJ1-5	TRBD1	11	TRBV2
TGCAGTGCTAGACGCTCTTGGGGGGGCCTTTACAATGAGCAGTTCTTC	CSARRSWGGLYNEQFF	few	TRBJ2-1	-	16	TRBV20-1
TGTGCCAGCAGGAGGTCTAGCGGGAACCAAGAGACCCAGTACTTC	CASRRSSGNQETQYF	-	TRBJ2-5	TRBD2	15	TRBV2
TGTGCCAGCAGTGGCACCAGGGAAAGTTCCTATAGCAATCAGCCCCAGCATTTT	CASSGTRESSYSNQPQHF	-	TRBJ1-5	-	18	TRBV6-6
TGTGCCAGCAGATTGGACATCCGGAAAGAGACCCAGTACTTC	CASRLDIRKETQYF	-	TRBJ2-5	-	14	TRBV27
TGTGTCAGCAGCCCGGGGACTGGCTATCAGCCCCAGCATTTT	CVSSPGTGYQPQHF	-	TRBJ1-5	-	14	TRBV16
TGTGCCAGCAGTTTAGAAACAGGGGTCGGCTATGGCTACACCTTC	CASSLETGVGYGYTF	few	TRBJ1-2	TRBD1	15	TRBV28
TGTGCCTCGACTAGCGGGACCACCGGGGAGCTGTTTTTT	CASTSGTTGELFF	few	TRBJ2-2	TRBD2	13	TRBV30
TGTGCCAGCAGCTTGGTAGGGCAGGTAAAAGAGACCCAGTACTTC	CASSLVGQVKETQYF	many	TRBJ2-5	-	15	TRBV5-4
TGTGCCAGCAGCGTAGTGGGCTCCGCCACAGATACGCAGTATTTT	CASSVVGSATDTQYF	few	TRBJ2-3	-	15	TRBV9
TGTGCCATCAGTGAGGGTGCGGGACCGACCTACAATGAGCAGTTCTTC	CAISEGAGPTYNEQFF	-	TRBJ2-1	-	16	TRBV10-3
TGTGCCAGCAGTTTTGGCCTAGACAGGGAGATCTTC	CASSFGLDREIF	-	TRBJ2-1	TRBD1	12	TRBV27
TGTGCCAGCTCAGCACCGAACGGTCAAGAGACCCAGTACTTC	CASSAPNGQETQYF	many	TRBJ2-5	-	14	TRBV18
TGTGCCAGCAGCTTGGAATGGGGACAGACGAACACCGGGGAGCTGTTTTTT	CASSLEWGQTNTGELFF	many	TRBJ2-2	TRBD1	17	TRBV7-3
TGCGCCAGCAGCCAAGATCCGAGACACCAAATGAGCTCTGGAAACACCATATATTTT	CASSQDPRHQMSSGNTIYF	-	TRBJ1-3	-	19	TRBV4-1
TGTGCCAGCAGTGAATGGTTGAAGGGCCGAGATAATTCACCCCTCCACTTT	CASSEWLKGRDNSPLHF	few	TRBJ1-6	-	17	TRBV6-1
TGTGCTAGTGTCCTCGGGGGTCCCGGCTACACCTTC	CASVLGGPGYTF	many	TRBJ1-2	-	12	TRBV12-5
TGCGCCAGCAGCTTGGGCAGGGGGCTTACCACTGAAGCTTTCTTT	CASSLGRGLTTEAFF	many	TRBJ1-1	TRBD1	15	TRBV5-1
TGTGCCACCGAGGGGGGAGGGGTTAGCAATCAGCCCCAGCATTTT	CATEGGGVSNQPQHF	few	TRBJ1-5	-	15	TRBV19
TGTGCCAGCAGCTTGGAGCTACGGCAGGGAACTAATTCACCCCTCCACTTT	CASSLELRQGTNSPLHF	few	TRBJ1-6	-	17	TRBV7-9
TGTGCCACCAGCAGAGACCTATCGGCAGGGACCCAAGAGACCCAGTACTTC	CATSRDLSAGTQETQYF	few	TRBJ2-5	-	17	TRBV15
TGTGCCAGCGGTCGATCAGGGAACACTGAAGCTTTCTTT	CASGRSGNTEAFF	-	TRBJ1-1	-	13	TRBV27
TGTGCCAGCAGCCAAACAGGGGCTACCTACAATGAGCAGTTCTTC	CASSQTGATYNEQFF	few	TRBJ2-1	TRBD1	15	TRBV5-6
TGTGCCAGCAGTTACTTCCGGGGACATCACAATGAGCAGTTCTTC	CASSYFRGHHNEQFF	many	TRBJ2-1	-	15	TRBV6-6
TGTGCCAGCAGCGTAGGGACGGGTTCTGAGCAGTACTTC	CASSVGTGSEQYF	-	TRBJ2-7	-	13	TRBV9
TGCAGCGTTGACTCGCAGGGACTAGCGGGGGAGGCAGATACGCAGTATTTT	CSVDSQGLAGEADTQYF	-	TRBJ2-3	TRBD2	17	TRBV29-1
TGCGCCAGCAGCCAAGCTCAGGGGCGCGAGCAGTACTTC	CASSQAQGREQYF	few	TRBJ2-7	-	13	TRBV4-1
TGTGCCTGGAGTGTACGGGAGACCCAGTACTTC	CAWSVRETQYF	few	TRBJ2-5	-	11	TRBV30
TGCAGTTCTAGGTCGTCCCTCTGGGGTGAAGCTTTCTTT	CSSRSSLWGEAFF	few	TRBJ1-1	-	13	TRBV20-1
TGTGCCAGCAGTTATGCGGGGAGACTAGCGGGAGGACTCCTGAACAATGAGCAGTTCTTC	CASSYAGRLAGGLLNNEQFF	-	TRBJ2-1	TRBD2	20	TRBV6-6
TGCGCCAGCAGCTTACAGGGCCGCGAGGGGCCCCAGCATTTT	CASSLQGREGPQHF	many	TRBJ1-5	-	14	TRBV5-1
TGCAGCGTTGTCGGACAGTTGGACGAGCAGTACTTC	CSVVGQLDEQYF	few	TRBJ2-7	-	12	TRBV29-1
TGTGCCAGCAGTGAATTGATGGGAAATGAGCAGTTCTTC	CASSELMGNEQFF	many	TRBJ2-1	-	13	TRBV6-1
TGTGCCAGCAGCTTAGCGCTCGCTAGCGGAGTATACAATGAGCAGTTCTTC	CASSLALASGVYNEQFF	few	TRBJ2-1	TRBD2	17	TRBV7-9
TGTGCCAGCAGTTTAGGTGGACAGGGGGCGACCAAAAACATTCAGTACTTC	CASSLGGQGATKNIQYF	many	TRBJ2-4	TRBD1	17	TRBV27
TGTGCCAGCAGCTTTAAACTAGCGGGGACCGGGGAGCTGTTTTTT	CASSFKLAGTGELFF	few	TRBJ2-2	TRBD2	15	TRBV7-2
TGTGCCAGCAGCTACGGACTAGGAGGTTACGAGCAGTACTTC	CASSYGLGGYEQYF	-	TRBJ2-7	TRBD2	14	TRBV7-9
TGCAGTCCAACTAGCGGGGCCCCCTACAATGAGCAGTTCTTC	CSPTSGAPYNEQFF	few	TRBJ2-1	TRBD2	14	TRBV20-1
TGTGCCAGCAGTCGGGACAGCCAAGAGACCCAGTACTTC	CASSRDSQETQYF	many	TRBJ2-5	TRBD1	13	TRBV2
TGTGCCAGCAGTGTGGCAGGGGCTCGGACTGAAGCTTTCTTT	CASSVAGARTEAFF	few	TRBJ1-1	-	14	TRBV27
TGTGCCAGCAGTGAAGCTGGTTACGAGCAGTACTTC	CASSEAGYEQYF	few	TRBJ2-7	-	12	TRBV2